These T cell receptor beta chains were read from a single sample in a study of cytomegalovirus exposure and HLA in healthy donors. Sequencing used immunoSEQ multiplex PCR; TCRdb keeps in-frame clones, though not all of them. The table has approximately 150,000 clones, about 80% seen once. Input material: PBMCs. Every receptor here comes from a woman aged 18-35 years in good health and CMV-seropositive. Both conserved end residues are part of each CDR3. The D gene is left open where the match is weak. Clone size is not always given. Where it is, it says once, few, many or a class for expanded clones.

TRBJ2-6	TRBD1	-	TRBV19	TGTGCCAGTAGCAGGACAGGGAGAGCCCCTGGGGCCAACGTCCTGACTTTC	CASSRTGRAPGANVLTF
TRBJ1-2	-	-	TRBV7-2	TGTGCCAGCAGCGGAAGTAACAGGGTATATGGCTACACCTTC	CASSGSNRVYGYTF
TRBJ2-5	TRBD1	-	TRBV15	TGTGCCACCAGCAGAGAAGCAGGGGGACGGTCGGAGACCCAGTACTTC	CATSREAGGRSETQYF
TRBJ1-1	TRBD1	-	TRBV10-3	TGTGCCATCAGCCGGGGACAGGGGGGTTTTGAGAACACTGAAGCTTTCTTT	CAISRGQGGFENTEAFF
TRBJ2-7	TRBD2	-	TRBV7-2	TGTGCCAGCAGCTTATGGTCTAGCGGGGTTGAGCAGTACTTC	CASSLWSSGVEQYF
TRBJ2-7	-	few	TRBV12-5	TGTGCTAGTGGTTTGGAAAGGGGATACGAGCAGTACTTC	CASGLERGYEQYF
TRBJ2-1	-	-	TRBV6-6	TGTGCCAGCAAACGACAGGAGAGCTCCTACAATGAGCAGTTCTTC	CASKRQESSYNEQFF
TRBJ1-4	-	-	TRBV12-2	TGTGCAAGTCGCTTAGCTCTGGGCTGCGAAAAACTGTTTTTT	CASRLALGCEKLFF
TRBJ2-7	TRBD2	-	TRBV4-1	TGCGCCAGTCCCTTCGCAGGGGGGGCTAGCGGGGGTAGTCCGCCAGATTTTTACGAGCAGTACTTC	CASPFAGGASGGSPPDFYEQYF
TRBJ2-5	TRBD1	-	TRBV11-2	TGTGCCAGCAGCTTAGGCCAGGGGGCGAGAGAGCAGTACTTC	CASSLGQGAREQYF
TRBJ1-5	-	-	TRBV19	TGTGCCAGTAATCCTGTGGGGCCCAATCAGCCCCAGCATTTT	CASNPVGPNQPQHF
TRBJ1-5	-	once	TRBV7-8	TGTGCCAGCAGCCTGATGGACTTAACCCGAGGGGGTCAGCCCCAGCATTTT	CASSLMDLTRGGQPQHF
TRBJ2-7	TRBD1	-	TRBV9	TGTGCCAGCAGCGTAGGGATGGGGGGACAGGGAGGCCAGCAGTACTTC	CASSVGMGGQGGQQYF
TRBJ2-7	TRBD1	-	TRBV18	TGTGCCAGCTCACGGACCGGGACAGGGAGGTACGAGCAGTACTTC	CASSRTGTGRYEQYF
TRBJ1-4	TRBD1	-	TRBV5-5	TGTGCCAGCAGCCCGGGACAGGGGGCAGCGAAGTCGGAAAAACTGTTTTTT	CASSPGQGAAKSEKLFF
TRBJ2-7	-	-	TRBV29-1	TGCAGCGTCGGAAGGGGGACCGAGCAGTACTTC	CSVGRGTEQYF
TRBJ1-2	TRBD1	-	TRBV27	TGTGCCAGCAGCCGGACAGGGAACTATGGCTACACCTTC	CASSRTGNYGYTF
TRBJ1-4	TRBD1	once	TRBV11-3	TGTGCCAGCACCCCCGGGACAGGGAATGAAAAACTGTTTTTT	CASTPGTGNEKLFF
TRBJ1-1	-	-	TRBV6-1	TGTGCCAGCAGTGACAGGGGCTTATCGGCTTTCTTT	CASSDRGLSAFF
TRBJ2-1	TRBD2	-	TRBV6-5	TGTGCCAGCAGAACACTAGCGGGGGCCTCCAATGAGCAGTTCTTC	CASRTLAGASNEQFF
TRBJ1-5	TRBD1	-	TRBV30	TGTGCCTGGAGTCAGCTGACAGGGACTGGCAATCAGCCCCAGCATTTT	CAWSQLTGTGNQPQHF
TRBJ1-1	-	-	TRBV6-6	TGTGCCAGCAGCTCCACAGCCATCACTGAAGCTTTCTTT	CASSSTAITEAFF
TRBJ2-7	-	-	TRBV28	TGTGCCAGCAGTTCCCAGGGGAGGGCGCAGTACTTC	CASSSQGRAQYF
TRBJ1-1	-	once	TRBV19	TGTGCCAGTAGTTCTCGGGACCGGGGGAAGGCTGAAGCTTTCTTT	CASSSRDRGKAEAFF